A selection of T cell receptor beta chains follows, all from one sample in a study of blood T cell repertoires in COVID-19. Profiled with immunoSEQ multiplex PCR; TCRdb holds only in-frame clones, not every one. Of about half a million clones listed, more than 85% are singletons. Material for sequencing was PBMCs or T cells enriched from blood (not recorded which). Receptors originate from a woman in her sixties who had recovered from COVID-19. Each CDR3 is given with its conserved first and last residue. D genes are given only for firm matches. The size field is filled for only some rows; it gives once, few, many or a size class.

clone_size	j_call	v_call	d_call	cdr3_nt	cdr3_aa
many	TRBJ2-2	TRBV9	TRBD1	TGTGCCAGCAGCTACCGACAGGGGGGCACCGGGGAGCTGTTTTTT	CASSYRQGGTGELFF
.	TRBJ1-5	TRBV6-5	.	TGTGCCAGCGGACGAGGGAATCAGCCCCAGCATTTT	CASGRGNQPQHF
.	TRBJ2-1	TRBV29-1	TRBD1	TGCAGCGGACGGACAGGCTACAATGAGCAGTTCTTC	CSGRTGYNEQFF
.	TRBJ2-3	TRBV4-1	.	TGCGCCAGCAGCCAAGTAGGAGACGCAGATACGCAGTATTTT	CASSQVGDADTQYF
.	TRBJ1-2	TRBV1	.	TGCACCAGCAGCACCCGGGGGGGCTCCTCTAACTATGGCTACACCTTC	CTSSTRGGSSNYGYTF
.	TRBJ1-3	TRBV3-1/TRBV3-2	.	TGTGCCAGCAGCCAAACAGGGAGTGGAAACACCATATATTTT	CASSQTGSGNTIYF
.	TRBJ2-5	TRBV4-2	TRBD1	TGTGCCAGCAGCAGCCAGGGGGCTCGGGGACAAGAGACCCAGTACTTC	CASSSQGARGQETQYF
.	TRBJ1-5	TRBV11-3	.	TGTGCCAGCAGCCAAGGGGGCAATCAGCCCCAGCATTTT	CASSQGGNQPQHF
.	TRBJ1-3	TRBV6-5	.	TGTGCCAGCAGACCCCTGGCAGGGTCTGGAAACACCATATATTTT	CASRPLAGSGNTIYF
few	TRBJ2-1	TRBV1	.	TGCACCAGCAGCGGAGCAAGCTTGGGACAGGGGTCCTACAATGAGCAGTTCTTC	CTSSGASLGQGSYNEQFF
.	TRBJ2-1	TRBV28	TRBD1	TGTGCCAGCAGCCAAAGTTCGACAGGGATGCGTGAGCAGTTCTTC	CASSQSSTGMREQFF
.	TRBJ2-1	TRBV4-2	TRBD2	TGTGCCAGCAGCCAAGGACGGGGGGGCCTGAAGAATGAGCAGTTCTTC	CASSQGRGGLKNEQFF
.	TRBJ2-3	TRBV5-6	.	TGTGCCAGCAGCCGGTGGGGGGGCACGACAGATACGCAGTATTTT	CASSRWGGTTDTQYF